The 22 T cell receptor beta chains listed next were all sequenced from one sample in a study of blood T cell repertoires in COVID-19. Clones were sequenced by immunoSEQ multiplex PCR, and TCRdb holds only the in-frame ones, with some missing. The data show a few hundred thousand clones, about 88% seen once. Specimen: peripheral blood. These receptor sequences come from a man aged 55 to 70 with acute or convalescent COVID-19.

The genes are TRBV5-8 and TRBJ1-3; D unclear. Germline CDR1 and CDR2: SGHTS and YDEGEE. V was pared by 2 bases and J by 1 base, with 10 bases between. The CDR3 extends over 15 amino acids. The CDR3 sequence is CASSFPVRSGNTIYF. CDR3 nucleotide sequence: TGTGCCAGCAGCTTCCCCGTCAGATCTGGAAACACCATATATTTT.

The gene calls are TRBV7-8 and TRBJ1-5; D uncertain. V was shortened by 5 bases and J by 10 bases, with 21 bases between the two germline ends. The CDR3 runs 15 residues. Per germline, CDR1 SGHVS and CDR2 FQNEAQ. In nucleotides, the CDR3 is TGTGCCAGCAGCCGCACCCCCGCGGGCGGAGAACCCCAGCATTTT. This codes for CASSRTPAGGEPQHF.

This clone was counted once. This chain joins TRBV5-6 and TRBJ1-6; D is possibly TRBD1 (5 bases). Germline V gene lookup returns CDR1 SGHDT and CDR2 YYEEEE. The germline V and J ends were trimmed by 4 bases and 15 bases, with 17 bases remaining between them. The CDR3 is 13 residues long. The CDR3 DNA reads TGTGCCAGCAGCCTCCGGGACTTCGCCCGCCTCCACTTT. This sequence encodes CASSLRDFARLHF.

The V call is TRBV7-2, the J call TRBJ1-1, with 7 bases that match TRBD1. With 5 bases clipped from V and 4 bases from J, the junction kept 7 bases outside the gene matches. The CDR3 covers 14 residues. Germline CDR1 SGHTA, CDR2 FQGNSA. CDR3 residues: CASSPQGFSTEAFF. CDR3 DNA sequence: TGTGCCAGCAGCCCACAGGGGTTCAGCACTGAAGCTTTCTTT. The whole variable domain, filled in from reference TRBV7-2 and TRBJ1-1, reads GAGVSQSPSNKVTEKGKDVELRCDPISGHTALYWYRQSLGQGLEFLIYFQGNSAPDKSGLPSDRFSAERTGGSVSTLTIQRTQQEDSAVYLCASSPQGFSTEAFFGQGTRLTVV.

The chain employs TRBV7-3 and TRBJ2-1; 9 nucleotides align to TRBD2. This CDR3 is 16 amino acids long. Germline lookup yields CDR1 SGHTA and CDR2 FQGTGA. The trim removed 5 bases at V and 2 bases at J, leaving 7 bases unmatched. For the CDR3, the DNA is TGTGCCAGCAGCCCATGGGCGGGGGGGCCCTACAATGAGCAGTTCTTC. Residues: CASSPWAGGPYNEQFF.

The rearrangement joins TRBV7-8 to TRBJ2-1; 8 nucleotides agree with TRBD2. CDR1 is SGHVS and CDR2 is FQNEAQ in the germline V gene. V trimming: 0 bases; J trimming: 4 bases; junction bases outside the gene matches: 5. The CDR3 covers 16 residues. This chain's CDR3 is CASSLAWASGYNEQFF. Written as DNA, the CDR3 is TGTGCCAGCAGCTTAGCATGGGCTAGCGGGTACAATGAGCAGTTCTTC.

This clone has a handful of counts. The chain uses TRBV7-2 and TRBJ2-1; 13 nucleotides line up with TRBD2. Looked up from germline, CDR1 is SGHTA and CDR2 is FQGNSA. With 2 bases clipped from V and 6 bases from J, the junction kept 1 base outside the gene matches. This CDR3 has 15 amino acids. The CDR3 spells CASSLTSGGANEQFF. The CDR3 DNA follows: TGTGCCAGCAGCTTAACTAGCGGGGGGGCCAATGAGCAGTTCTTC.

The J gene is TRBJ2-3, the V gene TRBV5-4; 12 nucleotides agree with TRBD2. The CDR3 contains 17 residues. The V and J ends lost 4 bases and 2 bases, in that order; junction bases with no gene match: 8. Germline V gene sequence: CDR1 SGHNT, CDR2 YYREEE (reference sequence). The CDR3 reads CASSAGLAGTYTDTQYF. In nucleotides, the CDR3 is TGTGCCAGCAGCGCTGGACTAGCGGGGACCTACACAGATACGCAGTATTTT.

The gene calls are TRBV27 and TRBJ2-5; TRBD2 matches 11 bases. The CDR3 has 17 residues. Germline CDR1 and CDR2: MNHEY and SMNVEV (reference sequence). Losses at the gene ends were 6 bases for V and 2 bases for J; bases not matched to a gene: 11. This CDR3 is CASSQGSLAGAQETQYF. The CDR3 nucleotides are TGTGCCAGCAGCCAGGGTTCACTAGCGGGGGCTCAAGAGACCCAGTACTTC.

This clone came up a few times. In nucleotides, the CDR3 is TGTGCCAGCACCCAGGACAGGGGAGAGAATCAGCCCCAGCATTTT. Translating it yields CASTQDRGENQPQHF. The rearrangement joins TRBV2 to TRBJ1-5, with TRBD1 matching over 9 bases. The CDR3 sequence is 15 residues long. Trimming at V came to 7 bases and at J to 4 bases, leaving 8 bases not matched to a gene. Germline CDR1 reads SNHLY; CDR2 reads FYNNEI.

This clone was seen only a few times. The V and J genes are TRBV7-2 and TRBJ2-6, with 8 bases identical to TRBD1. CDR1 and CDR2 (germline): SGHTA, FQGNSA. This CDR3 comprises 17 residues. V trimming: 6 bases; J trimming: 0 bases; junction bases outside the gene matches: 7. The CDR3 spells CASRPGQAYSGANVLTF. The CDR3 nucleotides are TGTGCCAGCAGGCCGGGACAGGCCTACTCTGGGGCCAACGTCCTGACTTTC.

The rearrangement links TRBV7-3 to TRBJ2-7; 10 bases are a match to TRBD1. The CDR3 length is 16 residues. Trimming cost V 1 base and J 1 base; bases outside gene matches: 4. CDR1 SGHTA and CDR2 FQGTGA come from the germline V gene. The CDR3 spells CASSLSRTGGSYEQYF. CDR3 DNA: TGTGCCAGCAGCTTAAGTCGGACAGGGGGATCCTACGAGCAGTACTTC.

V gene TRBV30 combines with J gene TRBJ2-7; 8 positions match TRBD1. Germline CDR1 is GTSNPN and CDR2 is SVGIG (reference sequence). V lost 3 bases to trimming and J lost 6 bases; unmatched junction nucleotides: 7. This CDR3 spans 13 amino acids. The CDR3 nucleotides read TGTGCCTGGAGCGCGACAGGGGTGAGCGAGCAGTACTTC. This sequence encodes CAWSATGVSEQYF.

This chain links TRBV9 with TRBJ2-2; TRBD2 agrees at 11 bases. The length of the CDR3 is 16 residues. Germline V gene sequence: CDR1 SGDLS, CDR2 YYNGEE. The junction had 7 bases not matched to a gene; V was cut back by 5 bases and J by 4 bases. For the CDR3, the DNA is TGTGCCAGCAGGGGCGGGACTAGCGGAACCACCGGGGAGCTGTTTTTT. It translates to CASRGGTSGTTGELFF.

This clone was observed a handful of times. J is TRBJ1-3 and V is TRBV29-1; D remains unclear. V was trimmed by 7 bases and J by 0 bases, leaving 13 bases between them. Germline V gene lookup returns CDR1 SQVTM and CDR2 ANQGSEA. The CDR3 loop spans 14 amino acids. The chain's CDR3 is CSAGLGSSGNTIYF. For the CDR3, the DNA is TGCAGCGCGGGTCTTGGCAGCTCTGGAAACACCATATATTTT.

J is TRBJ1-3 and V is TRBV28, with D possibly being TRBD1 (5 bases). CDR3 length equals 17 residues. Per the germline V gene, CDR1 is MDHEN and CDR2 is SYDVKM. Deletions cut 4 bases from V and 4 bases from J, with 20 bases between. CDR3 nucleotide sequence: TGTGCCAGCAGTTCCCACTTATCTCCGCAGGGAGGAAACACCATATATTTT. Translated, it gives CASSSHLSPQGGNTIYF.

The chain combines TRBV29-1 with TRBJ1-2; D gene uncertain. The CDR3 runs to 13 residues. Germline CDR1 and CDR2: SQVTM and ANQGSEA. V lost 4 bases, J lost 0 bases, and 9 bases lay in between. The CDR3 nucleotides read TGCAGCGTTGGACACCCCACTAACTATGGCTACACCTTC. Translated, it gives CSVGHPTNYGYTF.

J is TRBJ1-2 and V is TRBV10-3, with 10 bases identical to TRBD1. V shed 4 bases, J shed 4 bases, and the junction held 6 bases outside the gene matches. CDR3 size: 15 residues. The germline V gene encodes CDR1 ENHRY and CDR2 SYGVKD. The CDR3 loop reads CAISGAGTGAYGYTF. The DNA for the CDR3 is TGTGCCATCAGTGGGGCTGGGACAGGGGCCTATGGCTACACCTTC.

This rearrangement joins TRBV6-6 to TRBJ2-7, with TRBD1 matching 9 bases. The CDR3 covers 13 residues. The V segment lost 4 bases and the J segment 3 bases; nucleotides outside the gene matches: 1. The germline gives CDR1 MNHNY, CDR2 SVGAGI (reference sequence). The DNA for the CDR3 is TGTGCCAGCAGTTGGGACAGGGACTACGAGCAGTACTTC. Translation: CASSWDRDYEQYF.

This chain joins TRBV7-6 and TRBJ1-3, with D perhaps matching TRBD1 (5 bases). Trimming cost V 5 bases and J 0 bases, with 14 bases left between them. The CDR3 loop spans 16 amino acids. Germline V gene sequence: CDR1 SGHVS, CDR2 FNYEAQ. The CDR3 sequence: CASSPSTVNSGNTIYF. CDR3 nucleotide sequence: TGTGCCAGCAGCCCTTCGACAGTGAACTCTGGAAACACCATATATTTT.

This clone was found a few times. The V gene is TRBV28, the J gene TRBJ1-1, with 9 bases lining up with TRBD1. Trimming cost V 4 bases and J 0 bases; bases outside gene matches: 15. The CDR3 loop spans 19 amino acids. The V gene's germline CDR1 is MDHEN and CDR2 SYDVKM. The CDR3 DNA is TGTGCCAGCAGTTGGGGACAGGGACCCATCCCATTAATGAACACTGAAGCTTTCTTT. Amino acid sequence: CASSWGQGPIPLMNTEAFF. Drawing the rest from reference TRBV28 and TRBJ1-1, the complete variable domain is DVKVTQSSRYLVKRTGEKVFLECVQDMDHENMFWYRQDPGLGLRLIYFSYDVKMKEKGDIPEGYSVSREKKERFSLILESASTNQTSMYLCASSWGQGPIPLMNTEAFFGQGTRLTVV.

This clone occurred once. The sample carries other DNA sequences with the same CDR3. The chain couples TRBV4-3 to TRBJ1-2, with 7 positions matching TRBD1. The germline V gene encodes CDR1 LGHNA and CDR2 YSLEER. The CDR3 extends over 15 amino acids. Trimming cost V 1 base and J 2 bases; bases outside gene matches: 4. CDR3 DNA sequence: TGCGCCAGCAGCCAAGCCGGGACAGCAAACTATGGCTACACCTTC. Amino acids: CASSQAGTANYGYTF.